This T cell receptor beta chain was retrieved from a study of shared clonotypes between healthy human individuals. Findings of the study overall: Shared clonotypes: 4.5% to 5% naive CD4, around 3.5% naive CD8, 2% to 2.5% memory CD4, approximately 0.41% memory CD8. Sequencing of the sorted subsets was shown by rarefaction to be incomplete despite large depth.

The CDR3 spans 12 residues. The V end lost 7 bases, the J end lost 4 bases, and 8 bases lay between the germline ends. Germline CDR1 SNHLY, CDR2 FYNNEI. Naive CD8 isolation took CD45RO-negative cells positively selected for CCR7 and excluded terminally differentiated effector memory CD45RA+ cells. Everyone who donated was a Caucasian adult who lived in Nashville, Tennessee. As for this clone: Its antigen is undetermined.

The input for sorted-subset replicate PCRs was around 210 ng DNA, tens of thousands of T cell genomes. Profiling relied on immunoSEQ multiplex PCR, and the TCRdb table lists in-frame clones only, not all of them. In the table there are around 2.1 million clones, about 93% of which are singletons. The receptor's source is a man between 18 and 29 years old in good health. Some clones in this sample may be carry-over from other donors' samples. The rearrangement uses TRBV2 and TRBJ2-1; D is possibly TRBD1 (5 bases). Sequencing was performed on naive CD8+ T cells from PBMCs. The CDR3 protein is CASTNRYNEQFF. The CDR3 coding sequence is TGTGCCAGCACGAACAGGTACAATGAGCAGTTCTTC.